Listed below are T cell receptor beta chains from one sample, sequenced in a study of blood T cell repertoires in COVID-19. Only in-frame clones appear in the TCRdb table, and some are missing; sequencing was by immunoSEQ multiplex PCR. The sample includes some 42,000 clones, roughly 80% of them seen just once. Sample: peripheral blood. These receptors came from a woman between 65 and 79 years old with acute or convalescent COVID-19. CDR3s include the opening cysteine and the closing phenylalanine or tryptophan. A D gene is named only where the DNA matches it firmly. Clone size is not always given. Where it is, it says once, few, many or a class for expanded clones.

size	V	J	D	DNA	CDR3
few	TRBV19	TRBJ1-5	.	TGTGCCAGTAGTAACCTCCTACAGGGCCTTTGGAACCGGCCCCAGCATTTT	CASSNLLQGLWNRPQHF
once	TRBV5-1	TRBJ2-7	TRBD1	TGCGCCAGCAGCTTCCTCGACAGGGGGCGTTACGAGCAGTACTTC	CASSFLDRGRYEQYF
.	TRBV2	TRBJ1-5	TRBD1	TGTGCCAGCAGACCCAGACAGGGAAATCAGCCCCAGCATTTT	CASRPRQGNQPQHF
once	TRBV19	TRBJ1-1	.	TGTGCCAGTACCATTCGGGGGGTGAACACTGAAGCTTTCTTT	CASTIRGVNTEAFF
.	TRBV7-9	TRBJ1-1	.	TGTGCCAGCAGCTTAGCCCTCGGGGAGGAAGCTTTCTTT	CASSLALGEEAFF
.	TRBV24-1	TRBJ2-3	TRBD2	TGTGCCACCAGTGACCCAATGGCGGGGGGTGAAGATACGCAGTATTTT	CATSDPMAGGEDTQYF
.	TRBV7-3	TRBJ1-2	TRBD1	TGTGCCAGCAGCCCCAGGGGACAGGCACGGTATGGCTACACCTTC	CASSPRGQARYGYTF
.	TRBV4-2	TRBJ2-7	.	TGTGCCAGCAGCCAAGACGGGACAATCCGCCGTCAGTACTTC	CASSQDGTIRRQYF
.	TRBV5-1	TRBJ1-4	.	TGCGCCAGCAGCTTGTCGGTTCGACTGAATGAAAAACTGTTTTTT	CASSLSVRLNEKLFF
.	TRBV7-2	TRBJ2-1	TRBD2	TGTGCCAGCAGCTTATCGGCGGGGGGGCTGGCGAATGAGCAGTTCTTC	CASSLSAGGLANEQFF
few	TRBV6-2/TRBV6-3	TRBJ1-2	.	TGTGCCAGCAGTTACAGCAGGTACTATGGCTACACCTTC	CASSYSRYYGYTF
.	TRBV10-3	TRBJ1-4	.	TGTGCCATCAGTAGGATAGGAGAGGAAAAACTGTTTTTT	CAISRIGEEKLFF
.	TRBV6-5	TRBJ1-6	.	TGTGCCAGCAGCCAACAGCATGGGTCACCCCTCCACTTT	CASSQQHGSPLHF
.	TRBV30	TRBJ2-7	.	TGTGCCTGGACGGGAAGCTCCTACGAGCAGTACTTC	CAWTGSSYEQYF
.	TRBV6-4	TRBJ2-3	TRBD1	TGTGCCAGCAGTGAAGGACAGGGTGAAACAGATACGCAGTATTTT	CASSEGQGETDTQYF
.	TRBV6-1	TRBJ1-5	.	TGTGCCAGCAGTGGACGGGGGGACACTGGCAATCAGCCCCAGCATTTT	CASSGRGDTGNQPQHF
.	TRBV13	TRBJ2-7	TRBD2	TGTGCCAGCAGCTTCCGACTAGCGGGAAACTACGAGCAGTACTTC	CASSFRLAGNYEQYF
.	TRBV30	TRBJ1-2	TRBD1	TGTGCCTGGACTATGAGGACAGGCTATGGCTACACCTTC	CAWTMRTGYGYTF
.	TRBV28	TRBJ2-2	TRBD2	TGTGCCAGCAGTAGCGGGGGCCAGGACACCGGGGAGCTGTTTTTT	CASSSGGQDTGELFF
.	TRBV3-1/TRBV3-2	TRBJ2-1	.	TGTGCCAGCAGCCAAGCGGCGCTGGGGCACAATGAGCAGTTCTTC	CASSQAALGHNEQFF
once	TRBV7-9	TRBJ2-3	TRBD1	TGTGCCAGCAGCCCCCGGGACAGTAAGGATACGCAGTATTTT	CASSPRDSKDTQYF
.	TRBV18	TRBJ1-5	TRBD1	TGTGCCAGCTCACAAGGACAGGTGCGGCAGCCCCAGCATTTT	CASSQGQVRQPQHF
.	TRBV5-4	TRBJ2-3	TRBD2	TGTGCCAGCAGTCTCTCTAGCGGATACACAGATACGCAGTATTTT	CASSLSSGYTDTQYF
.	TRBV6-5	TRBJ1-1	TRBD1	TGTGCCAGCAGGCTTGGACAGGCGAACACTGAAGCTTTCTTT	CASRLGQANTEAFF
medium-sized	TRBV24-1	TRBJ1-2	TRBD1	TGTGCCACCAGTGCCCGGGACAGCTATGGCTACACCTTC	CATSARDSYGYTF
.	TRBV10-3	TRBJ2-1	.	TGTGCCATCAGTTTCAGCCGGGAGTACAATGAGCAGTTCTTC	CAISFSREYNEQFF
.	TRBV28	TRBJ2-7	TRBD1	TGTGCCAGCACCAGAGGGGGGACAGGGTTCTACGAGCAGTACTTC	CASTRGGTGFYEQYF
.	TRBV7-9	TRBJ2-6	.	TGTGCCAGCACCCCTTGGAGCAGTAGCTCTGGGGCCAACGTCCTGACTTTC	CASTPWSSSSGANVLTF
.	TRBV10-3	TRBJ2-1	.	TGTGCCATCAGTGAGCCGTCCTTATACAATGAGCAGTTCTTC	CAISEPSLYNEQFF
.	TRBV27	TRBJ2-3	TRBD1	TGTGCCAGCAGTTTAATTTGGAGACAGGGGCGCACAGATACGCAGTATTTT	CASSLIWRQGRTDTQYF
few	TRBV10-1	TRBJ1-2	.	TGCGCCAGCAGCAGGGACTATGGCTACACCTTC	CASSRDYGYTF
.	TRBV5-4	TRBJ2-3	.	TGTGCCAGCAGGGAGGGCCGTAGCACAGATACGCAGTATTTT	CASREGRSTDTQYF
.	TRBV28	TRBJ2-3	TRBD1	TGTGCCAGCAGCACAGGGGGCACAGATACGCAGTATTTT	CASSTGGTDTQYF
.	TRBV7-2	TRBJ2-1	.	TGTGCCAGCAGCTTAGCCCCGCGGGGCCCCGGGGATGAGCAGTTCTTC	CASSLAPRGPGDEQFF
.	TRBV5-6	TRBJ2-7	TRBD1	TGTGCCAGCAGCTTGGGGGACAGCCTCTACGAGCAGTACTTC	CASSLGDSLYEQYF
few	TRBV19	TRBJ2-1	TRBD2	TGTGCCAGTAGTATAGCGGGGGGGCTGAGTGAGCAGTTCTTC	CASSIAGGLSEQFF
.	TRBV28	TRBJ1-2	.	TGTGCCAGCAGTGGCAATGAGGGGGGGATCTATGGCTACACCTTC	CASSGNEGGIYGYTF
.	TRBV5-1	TRBJ2-3	.	TGCGCCAGCAGCTTGGGACTATCAGATACGCAGTATTTT	CASSLGLSDTQYF
.	TRBV27	TRBJ1-4	.	TGTGCCAGCAGTTTATTCCCCGCCCAGGGCTCGAATGAAAAACTGTTTTTT	CASSLFPAQGSNEKLFF
.	TRBV12-5	TRBJ2-1	TRBD2	TGTGCTAGTGGTACCTCATGGACTAGCGGGGAAGTAGGTGAGCAGTTCTTC	CASGTSWTSGEVGEQFF
.	TRBV3-1/TRBV3-2	TRBJ1-1	.	TGTGCCAGCAGACATTATCAGGGGACGCGCACTGAAGCTTTCTTT	CASRHYQGTRTEAFF
.	TRBV6-2/TRBV6-3	TRBJ2-7	TRBD2	TGTGCCAGCAGTAGGCTTACTGGGACTAGCGGCTCCGAGCAGTACTTC	CASSRLTGTSGSEQYF
.	TRBV19	TRBJ1-3	.	TGTGCCAGTATCAAAGTCGGGGGAGCCTCTGGAAACACCATATATTTT	CASIKVGGASGNTIYF
.	TRBV10-3	TRBJ1-6	.	TGTGCCATCAGCGCAGGGTTAAGCTCCTATAATTCACCCCTCCACTTT	CAISAGLSSYNSPLHF
.	TRBV30	TRBJ1-2	TRBD1	TGTGCCTGGAGTTTCCCAGGGACAGGGGGAAACTATGGCTACACCTTC	CAWSFPGTGGNYGYTF
once	TRBV2	TRBJ1-1	.	TGTGCCAGCAGGACAGATCGCACTGAAGCTTTCTTT	CASRTDRTEAFF
.	TRBV27	TRBJ1-1	.	TGTGCCAGCAGTTCCCCTTATGGAGGCGGCACTGAAGCTTTCTTT	CASSSPYGGGTEAFF
.	TRBV19	TRBJ2-7	TRBD1	TGTGCCAGTAGTACAGGGCCGGGACAGGGTAACGAGCAGTACTTC	CASSTGPGQGNEQYF
few	TRBV7-9	TRBJ1-1	.	TGTGCCAGCAGCGTTATGAGCAGGGGCTCCGAAGCTTTCTTT	CASSVMSRGSEAFF
.	TRBV18	TRBJ2-3	.	TGTGCCAGCTCACCACTAAACGGAGATACGCAGTATTTT	CASSPLNGDTQYF
.	TRBV27	TRBJ1-2	.	TGTGCCAGCAGTTTAATGGCAGGGGTCTATGGCTACACCTTC	CASSLMAGVYGYTF
.	TRBV28	TRBJ2-5	.	TGTGCCAGCATGACGAGGGTGCTTAGGGAGACCCAGTACTTC	CASMTRVLRETQYF
.	TRBV4-1	TRBJ1-6	.	TGCGCCAGCAGCCAAGGCCCTCAGGGTACTATATATTCACCCCTCCACTTT	CASSQGPQGTIYSPLHF
few	TRBV11-2	TRBJ2-5	TRBD1	TGTGCCAGCAGCTTAAACCCGGGACAGCAAGAGACCCAGTACTTC	CASSLNPGQQETQYF
.	TRBV29-1	TRBJ2-3	TRBD2	TGCAGCGTTGAAGTGTCCTCTAGCGGGAGTACTGGCACAGATACGCAGTATTTT	CSVEVSSSGSTGTDTQYF